This record covers a single T cell receptor beta chain. Its matching antigen is unknown. This sample is part of a study of T cells in women clearing cervical HPV infection. Background on the study: HLA type could not be excluded as a confounder.

The method was immunoSEQ multiplex PCR; TCRdb's version includes in-frame clones alone and lacks a portion of them. The clone table shows fewer than 35,000 clones, with the ten largest holding around 20%. Findings of the study overall: Unknown T-cell numbers per sample may underlie the richness differences.

Material: blood buffy coat. This sequence originates from a woman aged 18-70 years with a cervical HPV16 infection that either progressed to CIN3+ or cleared (not recorded which).

The covered CDR3 bases are TGTGCCAGCAGCTTTCCGGGTCACAATGAG. Translated: CASSFPGHNE. From start to end, the CDR3 is CASSFPGHNEQFF. The genes are TRBV7-2 and TRBJ2-1; no reliable D call. The CDR3 end lies 3 residues beyond the end of the read and is filled in from the germline J gene. The ends were cut back, 3 bases at V and 5 bases at J, with 8 bases in the middle. The germline V gene has CDR1 SGHTA and CDR2 FQGNSA. This CDR3 comprises 13 residues.